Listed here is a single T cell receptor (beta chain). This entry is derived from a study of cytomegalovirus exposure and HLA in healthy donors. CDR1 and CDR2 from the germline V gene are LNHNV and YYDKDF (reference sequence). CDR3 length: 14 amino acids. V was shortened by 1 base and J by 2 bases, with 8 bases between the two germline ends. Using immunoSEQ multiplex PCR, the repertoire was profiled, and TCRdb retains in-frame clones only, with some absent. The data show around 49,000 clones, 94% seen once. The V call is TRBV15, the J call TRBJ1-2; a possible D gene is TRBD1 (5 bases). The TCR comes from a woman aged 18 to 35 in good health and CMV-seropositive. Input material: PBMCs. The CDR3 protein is CATSRGAGNYGYTF. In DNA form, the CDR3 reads TGTGCCACCAGCAGAGGGGCAGGGAACTATGGCTACACCTTC.